A selection of T cell receptor beta chains follows, all from one sample in a study of cytomegalovirus exposure and HLA in healthy donors. Data came from immunoSEQ multiplex PCR; TCRdb stores just in-frame clones and leaves some out. The table has around 100,000 clones, 70% to 80% seen once; the top ten hold approximately 3%. Sequenced: PBMCs. Source of these receptors: a woman aged 35 to 49 in good health and CMV-seronegative. Each CDR3 is given without its conserved first and last residue. D genes are given only for firm matches.

d_call v_call cdr3_aa
- TRBV11-3 ASSPRRITDTQY
- TRBV10-3 AIATGRPTDTQY
TRBD2 TRBV7-2 ASSFGRTSGGSDTQY
- TRBV11-3 ASSLEYQESYEQY
- TRBV5-8 ASGLFSGNTIY
- TRBV6-7 ASSYSSGGYGYT
TRBD1 TRBV7-9 ASSQGVGSQETQY
TRBD1 TRBV11-2 ASSRRDRGETQY
TRBD1 TRBV5-4 ASSPKDRRNTEAF
TRBD2 TRBV4-2 ASSQEPSGRTSYNEQF
TRBD1 TRBV7-9 ASSSRQGITDTQY
TRBD1 TRBV7-8 ASSPTGNNPPQH
- TRBV19 AVGGGNRGTQY
TRBD1 TRBV28 ASSFPLGDRGGETQY
TRBD1 TRBV5-6 ASSMTGAGNTIY
- TRBV6-5 ARREGNSGNTIY
- TRBV7-2 ASSRNRLRTGELF
TRBD1 TRBV30 AWSGTGEDNQPQH
- TRBV7-6 ASSLGPGGADTEAF
- TRBV5-1 ASSEDMSLETQY
TRBD2 TRBV19 ASSSRGPSGGTDTQY
- TRBV4-3 ASSATGPNSPLH
TRBD1 TRBV9 ASSADRGSVNTGELF
- TRBV7-2 ASSLDRTYEQY
TRBD1 TRBV6-5 ANSSGQVAGELF
- TRBV7-2 ASSGAPHSNQPQH
- TRBV10-3 ATLGAENEQF
TRBD2 TRBV5-1 ASSSGGTGEQY
TRBD1 TRBV19 ASSTQTGHNQPQH
TRBD2 TRBV29-1 SVAGGGPRHEQY
- TRBV30 AWSEGGRGGDEQF
- TRBV29-1 SAKPQVNEQF
- TRBV7-9 ASSQTWGGGTDTQY
- TRBV4-2 ASSQARGGNEKLF
TRBD2 TRBV7-2 ASSLGHGRAGETQY
- TRBV30 AWNRQAPLSRGNTIY
TRBD1 TRBV4-1 ASSQAGGMAEAF
TRBD2 TRBV4-1 ASSQDLGVTSGTIYEQF
TRBD2 TRBV7-2 ASSPGLAGGSGEQY
TRBD2 TRBV9 ASSKRRGVDEQF
TRBD1 TRBV19 ASSRTGAENYGYA
TRBD1 TRBV29-1 SVEEGDRGTREQY
TRBD2 TRBV5-8 ASSLAHRAGGRNEQY
TRBD1 TRBV28 ASSSHGQGAGEQY
TRBD1 TRBV7-9 ASSLGQGNTEAF
TRBD2 TRBV9 ASSVGLAEDTQY
- TRBV29-1 SVDFQKYEQY
- TRBV30 AWSLPHDRTNQPQH